In this sample, the clone carrying this TCR beta chain turned up once. Trimming removed 8 bases from V and 1 base from J, with 14 bases in between. The CDR3 consists of 14 residues. CDR1 SGHVS and CDR2 FQNEAQ come from the germline V gene. The sample comes from a study of blood T cell repertoires in COVID-19. Study details: Italy, Spain and the United States were the sources of the convalescent and acute COVID-19 samples. The analysed material was cDNA or gDNA that came from T cells, B-cell-depleted T cells, or PBMCs.

Using immunoSEQ multiplex PCR, the repertoire was profiled, and TCRdb retains in-frame clones only, with some absent. The sample lists some 140,000 clones, about 85% seen once, with 0.63% in the top ten. Input material: peripheral blood. This TCR derives from a man aged 55 to 70 with COVID-19, enrolled during active disease. J is TRBJ1-1 and V is TRBV7-8; perhaps TRBD1 as D (6 bases). The CDR3 DNA follows: TGTGCCAGCCGTCAAAACAGGGAGAACACTGAAGCTTTCTTT. Protein: CASRQNRENTEAFF.